The 22 T cell receptor beta chains reported below all come from one sample, sequenced in a study of T cell repertoires in cytomegalovirus infection. Each CDR3 protein is one row after TCRdb ran MiXCR on the reads. The sample consists of hundreds of thousands of distinct CDR3 sequences, 8% to 10% of them appearing once. The sequenced sample was PBMCs. The origin of the receptors is a human donor in good health (CMV status not recorded). Some clones in this sample may be carry-over from other donors' samples.

The genes are TRBV18 and TRBJ1-3, with TRBD1 as a possible D gene (6 bases). This CDR3 has 17 amino acids. Per germline, CDR1 KGHSH and CDR2 LQKENI. V was shortened by 3 bases and J by 0 bases, with 15 bases between the two germline ends. CDR3 loop: CASSPGGPRPSGNTIYF. The CDR3 nucleotides are TGTGCCAGCTCACCGGGGGGGCCCCGGCCCTCTGGAAACACCATATATTTT.

At least ten counts were recorded for this clonotype. The chain joins TRBV5-1 to TRBJ2-7; weak D call: TRBD1 (6 bases). Germline V gives CDR1 SGHRS, CDR2 YFSETQ. The CDR3 has 15 amino acids. Deletions cut 0 bases from V and 5 bases from J, with 15 bases between. As DNA, the CDR3 is TGCGCCAGCAGCTTGGGACAGGCTGTAGTAAACGAGCAGTACTTC. Protein product: CASSLGQAVVNEQYF.

This clonotype showed up many times. The gene calls are TRBV2 and TRBJ1-5; D is uncertain. CDR3 length equals 15 residues. CDR1 and CDR2 from the germline V gene are SNHLY and FYNNEI. V was shortened by 2 bases and J by 0 bases, with 8 bases between the two germline ends. In DNA form, the CDR3 reads TGTGCCAGCAGTGAATCCTCTTATAGCAATCAGCCCCAGCATTTT. Translated: CASSESSYSNQPQHF. The entire variable domain, with the rest obtained from reference TRBV2 and TRBJ1-5, is as follows: EPEVTQTPSHQVTQMGQEVILRCVPISNHLYFYWYRQILGQKVEFLVSFYNNEISEKSEIFDDQFSVERPDGSNFTLKIRSTKLEDSAMYFCASSESSYSNQPQHFGDGTRLSIL.

V is TRBV6-2 or TRBV6-3 and J is TRBJ2-2; TRBD2 might be the D (6 bases). The CDR3 sequence is 14 residues long. V lost 6 bases to trimming and J lost 4 bases, with 12 bases between them. Germline V gene sequence: CDR1 MNHEY, CDR2 SVGEGT. The CDR3 coding sequence is TGTGCCAGCAGCCGCGGAGGGGCCACCGGGGAGCTGTTTTTT. It encodes CASSRGGATGELFF.

In this sample, this clonotype turned up many times. This chain connects TRBV12-3 or TRBV12-4 to TRBJ2-2, with 7 bases fitting TRBD1. This CDR3 has 15 residues. After removal of 6 bases from V and 1 base from J, the junction contained 5 bases not matched to a gene. The CDR3 coding sequence is TGTGCCAGCAGGCCGGGACAGATGAACACCGGGGAGCTGTTTTTT. Protein: CASRPGQMNTGELFF.

In this sample, this clonotype turned up many times. The chain is built from TRBV7-6 and TRBJ2-7; 7 positions match TRBD1. CDR1 SGHVS and CDR2 FNYEAQ come from the germline V gene. The CDR3 consists of 14 residues. J was trimmed by 2 bases and V by 3 bases; bases with no gene match: 4. DNA of the CDR3: TGTGCCAGCAGCTTGGGGACAGTACCCTACGAGCAGTACTTC. The encoded protein is CASSLGTVPYEQYF.

This clonotype was seen repeatedly, ten times or more. The genes are TRBV2 and TRBJ1-2; D gene ambiguous. This CDR3 is 13 amino acids long. From germline, CDR1 is SNHLY and CDR2 FYNNEI. V was shortened by 2 bases and J by 1 base, with 5 bases between the two germline ends. The CDR3 here is CASSEQINYGYTF. CDR3 nucleotide sequence: TGTGCCAGCAGTGAACAGATTAACTATGGCTACACCTTC.

This clonotype was observed many times. The chain joins TRBV20-1 to TRBJ2-7; TRBD2 matches 8 bases. J was trimmed by 5 bases and V by 0 bases; bases with no gene match: 6. CDR3 length: 14 residues. Germline V CDR1 and CDR2: DFQATT, SNEGSKA (reference sequence). In DNA, the CDR3 is TGCAGTGCTAGAGATGCGGGGGGAGTTAACGAGCAGTACTTC. It yields the protein CSARDAGGVNEQYF.

This clonotype was counted a few times. The genes are TRBV3-1 and TRBJ1-2; D unresolved. The CDR3 extends over 12 amino acids. Per the germline V gene, CDR1 is LGHDT and CDR2 is YNNKEL (reference sequence). The germline V and J ends were trimmed by 4 bases and 7 bases, with 10 bases remaining between them. The CDR3 region is CASSLDESGYTF. The DNA for the CDR3 is TGTGCCAGCAGCCTCGACGAGAGTGGCTACACCTTC.

This clonotype was found many times. The genes are TRBV5-6 and TRBJ2-7, with a possible D match to TRBD1 (5 bases). With 1 base removed from V and 5 bases from J, the gap between germline ends came to 13 bases. This CDR3 has 14 residues. The V gene's germline CDR1 is SGHDT and CDR2 YYEEEE. CDR3 loop: CASSLMAGKDEQYV. CDR3 bases: TGTGCCAGCAGCTTGATGGCAGGGAAGGACGAGCAGTACGTC.

This clonotype was picked up a small number of times. The chain joins TRBV3-1 to TRBJ2-2; D perhaps matches TRBD2 (6 bases). Germline-derived CDR1 and CDR2 are LGHDT and YNNKEL (reference sequence). This CDR3 spans 15 amino acids. V was cut by 3 bases and J by 4 bases, with 12 bases left in between. The CDR3 region has the DNA TGTGCCAGCAGCCACTCGGGACTCCTCACCGGGGAGCTGTTTTTT. Residues: CASSHSGLLTGELFF.

Many counts were recorded for this clonotype. The rearrangement joins TRBV19 to TRBJ1-6; 7 bases agree with TRBD1. The CDR3 has 16 amino acids. V lost 3 bases to trimming and J lost 7 bases; unmatched junction nucleotides: 9. Germline CDR1 and CDR2: LNHDA and SQIVND (reference sequence). Written as DNA, the CDR3 is TGTGCCAGTAGTATTCGATCGGGACAGCGGAATTCACCCCTCCACTTT. This gives the protein CASSIRSGQRNSPLHF.

This clonotype was picked up many times. DNA for the CDR3: TGTGCCAGCACGACGGGGTACCTCTACGAGCAGTACTTC. Protein product: CASTTGYLYEQYF. This chain uses TRBV28 with TRBJ2-7; D is perhaps TRBD2 (5 bases). V was cut by 7 bases and J by 3 bases, with 13 bases left in between. This CDR3 region has 13 residues. CDR1 MDHEN and CDR2 SYDVKM come from the germline V gene.

On this clonotype itself: Sequence at one end of the junction differs from germline and may be a read error. J is TRBJ2-7 and V is TRBV20-1; 9 nucleotides align to TRBD1. Germline values: CDR1 DFQATT, CDR2 SNEGSKA (reference sequence). The CDR3 has 13 residues. The DNA of the CDR3 is TGCAGTGCTAACCGGGACAGGGCCTACAAGCAGTACTTC. Its translation is CSANRDRAYKQYF.

The CDR3 DNA is TGCAGCGTCCAGGACAGATTGACTAACACCGGGGAGCTGTTTTTT. Its translation is CSVQDRLTNTGELFF. The V and J genes are TRBV29-1 and TRBJ2-2, with a possible D match to TRBD1 (6 bases). The CDR3 runs 15 residues. In germline, CDR1 is SQVTM, CDR2 ANQGSEA. V was trimmed by 6 bases and J by 2 bases, leaving 16 bases between them.

At least ten counts were recorded for this clonotype. The chain employs TRBV7-3 and TRBJ2-2; no clear D gene. In germline, CDR1 is SGHTA, CDR2 FQGTGA. This CDR3 region has 14 residues. Between the trimmed V and J ends, which lost 6 bases and 8 bases, there was a span of 16 bases. The CDR3 loop is CASRDGPNQGELFF. The CDR3 bases are TGTGCCAGCAGGGATGGGCCGAACCAGGGGGAGCTGTTTTTT.

This clonotype showed up just a few times. This sequence joins TRBV10-3 and TRBJ1-5; possibly TRBD1 for D (5 bases). CDR1 and CDR2 from the germline V gene are ENHRY and SYGVKD. The CDR3 contains 13 residues. The CDR3 sequence: CAHRGAGNQPQHF. For the CDR3, the DNA is TGTGCTCATCGTGGGGCAGGCAATCAGCCCCAGCATTTT.

This clonotype has at least ten counts. V usage is TRBV12-3 or TRBV12-4 and J usage is TRBJ2-3; D is undetermined. V lost 3 bases and J lost 1, with 14 bases in between. The length of the CDR3 is 16 residues. CDR3 in amino acids: CASSFWAGDRTDTQYF. CDR3 nucleotides: TGTGCCAGCAGTTTTTGGGCAGGCGATCGCACAGATACGCAGTATTTT.

The sample holds many counts of this clonotype. J is TRBJ2-7 and V is TRBV28; D gene unclear. With 4 bases removed from V and 6 bases from J, the gap between germline ends came to 10 bases. The germline V gene encodes CDR1 MDHEN and CDR2 SYDVKM. The CDR3 sequence is 12 residues long. Written as DNA, the CDR3 is TGTGCCAGCAGTTCATCCGGTAGCGAGCAGTACGTC. It yields the protein CASSSSGSEQYV.

The table lists this clonotype with many counts. The CDR3 reads CSGRQGTGTGELFF. The DNA for the CDR3 is TGCAGTGGCCGACAGGGGACGGGCACCGGGGAGCTGTTTTTT. The V gene is TRBV20-1, the J gene TRBJ2-2, with 8 bases lining up with TRBD1. The CDR3 runs to 14 residues. The germline gives CDR1 DFQATT, CDR2 SNEGSKA (reference sequence). V gave up 7 bases and J gave up 4 bases; unmatched junction bases: 8.

Many counts were recorded for this clonotype. The chain uses TRBV28 and TRBJ2-7; TRBD1 is a possible D gene (5 bases). The germline V and J ends were trimmed by 10 bases and 5 bases, with 18 bases remaining between them. This CDR3 is 13 amino acids long. Germline V gives CDR1 MDHEN, CDR2 SYDVKM. This chain's CDR3 is CATLRQRLDEQYV. The CDR3 DNA is TGTGCCACCCTGAGACAGCGCCTGGACGAGCAGTACGTC.

This clonotype has ten or more counts. The chain uses TRBV6-1 and TRBJ1-2; D might be TRBD1 (5 bases). In germline, CDR1 is MNHNS, CDR2 SASEGT. V lost 5 bases to trimming and J lost 5 bases, with 9 bases between them. The CDR3 is 12 residues long. In DNA, the CDR3 is TGTGCCAGCAGTCCTGGGGGTTATGGCTACACCTTC. It encodes CASSPGGYGYTF.